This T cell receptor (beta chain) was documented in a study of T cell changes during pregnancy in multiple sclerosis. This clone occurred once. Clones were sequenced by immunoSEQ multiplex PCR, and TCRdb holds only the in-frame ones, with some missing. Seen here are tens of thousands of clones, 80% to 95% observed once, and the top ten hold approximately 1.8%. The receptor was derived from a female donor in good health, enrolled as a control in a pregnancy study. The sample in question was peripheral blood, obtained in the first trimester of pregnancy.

In DNA form, the CDR3 reads TGTGCCAGCAGTGGTGCCGCCGGTTTTGGCAATCAGCCCCAGCATTTT. It encodes CASSGAAGFGNQPQHF. The chain joins TRBV2 to TRBJ1-5, with D unclear. Germline V lookup: CDR1 SNHLY, CDR2 FYNNEI. Trimming cost V 4 bases and J 2 bases, with 15 bases left between them. The CDR3 is made up of 16 amino acids.